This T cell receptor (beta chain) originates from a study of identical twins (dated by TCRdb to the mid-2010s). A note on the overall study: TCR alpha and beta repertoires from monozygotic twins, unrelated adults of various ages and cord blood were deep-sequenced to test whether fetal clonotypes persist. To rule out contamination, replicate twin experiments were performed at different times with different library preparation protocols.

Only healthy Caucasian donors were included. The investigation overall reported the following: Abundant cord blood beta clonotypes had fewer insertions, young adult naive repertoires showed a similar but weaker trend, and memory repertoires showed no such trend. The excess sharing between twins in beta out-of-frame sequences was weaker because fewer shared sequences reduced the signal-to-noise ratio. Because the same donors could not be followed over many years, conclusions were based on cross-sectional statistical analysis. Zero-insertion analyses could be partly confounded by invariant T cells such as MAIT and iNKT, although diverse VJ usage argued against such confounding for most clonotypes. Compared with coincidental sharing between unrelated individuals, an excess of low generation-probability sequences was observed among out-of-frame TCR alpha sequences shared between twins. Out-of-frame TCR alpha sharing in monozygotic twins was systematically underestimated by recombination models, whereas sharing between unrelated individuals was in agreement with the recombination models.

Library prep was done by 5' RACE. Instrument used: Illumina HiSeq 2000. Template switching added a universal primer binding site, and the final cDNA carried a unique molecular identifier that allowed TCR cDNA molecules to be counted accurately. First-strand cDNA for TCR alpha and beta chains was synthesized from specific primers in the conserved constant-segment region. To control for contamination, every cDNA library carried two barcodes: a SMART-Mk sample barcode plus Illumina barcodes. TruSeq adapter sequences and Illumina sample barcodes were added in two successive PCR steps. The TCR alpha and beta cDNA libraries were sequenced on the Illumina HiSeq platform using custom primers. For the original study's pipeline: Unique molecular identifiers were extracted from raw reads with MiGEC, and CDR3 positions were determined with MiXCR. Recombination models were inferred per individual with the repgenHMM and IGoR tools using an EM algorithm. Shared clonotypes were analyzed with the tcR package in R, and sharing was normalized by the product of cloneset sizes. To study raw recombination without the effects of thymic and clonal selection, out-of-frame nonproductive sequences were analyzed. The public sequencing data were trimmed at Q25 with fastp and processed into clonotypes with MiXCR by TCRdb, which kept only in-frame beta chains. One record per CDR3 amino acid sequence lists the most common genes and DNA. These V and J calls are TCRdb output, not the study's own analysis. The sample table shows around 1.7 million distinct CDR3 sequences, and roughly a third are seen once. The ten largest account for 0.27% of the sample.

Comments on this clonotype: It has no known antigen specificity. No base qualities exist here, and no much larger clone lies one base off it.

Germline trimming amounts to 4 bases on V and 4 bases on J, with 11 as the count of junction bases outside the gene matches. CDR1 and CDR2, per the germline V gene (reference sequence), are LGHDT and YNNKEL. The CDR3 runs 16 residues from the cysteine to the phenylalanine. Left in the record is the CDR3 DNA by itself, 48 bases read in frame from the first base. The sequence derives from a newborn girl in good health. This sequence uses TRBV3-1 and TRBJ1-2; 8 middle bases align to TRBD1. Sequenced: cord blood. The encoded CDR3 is CASSPRGQVFGYGYTF. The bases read TGTGCCAGCAGCCCCCGGGGACAGGTTTTCGGCTATGGCTACACCTTC.